This entry lists 23 T cell receptor beta chains sequenced from one sample in a study of post-analysis software for immune sequencing data. TCR beta cDNA libraries had unique molecular identifiers. TCRdb analysed the PCR reads with MiXCR anew, one entry per CDR3 protein. The repertoire consists of roughly 410,000 distinct CDR3 sequences, with 30% to 45% occurring once and the leading ten covering under 15%. Study outcomes and limitations: With TRBV5-6, TRBV5-1 and TRBV20-1 included, about five TRBV segments were more frequent in patients than in controls.

No antigen has been assigned to these receptors. Input material: blood. These receptors came from a girl aged 10 to 17 with multiple sclerosis.

V is TRBV10-3 and J is TRBJ2-3; no clear D gene. The germline CDR1 and CDR2 sequences are ENHRY and SYGVKD. The CDR3 spans 11 residues. Trimming pared 1 base from V and 6 bases from J, leaving 2 bases between. The CDR3 DNA sequence: TGTGCCATCAGTGAGTTGGATACGCAGTATTTT. Amino acid sequence: CAISELDTQYF.

The rearrangement joins TRBV27 to TRBJ2-7; 10 nucleotides match TRBD2. CDR3 size: 15 residues. Trimming removed 5 bases from V and 1 base from J; junction bases left unmatched: 5. CDR1 MNHEY and CDR2 SMNVEV come from the germline V gene (reference sequence). CDR3 DNA sequence: TGTGCCAGCAGTCAGACTAGCGGGCGTTCCTACGAGCAGTACTTC. Its translation is CASSQTSGRSYEQYF.

As for this clonotype: Germline is not matched at one junction end, which may reflect a read error. CDR3 nucleotides: TGTACCAGCAGCCTCGAGGGGCCCAACTCCTACAATGAGCAGTTCTTC. Protein product: CTSSLEGPNSYNEQFF. This chain uses TRBV11-2 with TRBJ2-1; tentatively, D is TRBD1 or TRBD2 (5 bases each). Germline V lookup: CDR1 SGHAT, CDR2 FQNNGV. This CDR3 spans 16 amino acids. The full variable domain, rest sourced from reference TRBV11-2 and TRBJ2-1, is EAGVAQSPRYKIIEKRQSVAFWCNPISGHATLYWYQQILGQGPKLLIQFQNNGVVDDSQLPKDRFSAERLKGVDSTLKIQPAKLEDSAVYLCTSSLEGPNSYNEQFFGPGTRLTVL.

This chain links TRBV3-1 with TRBJ2-7, with D maybe TRBD1 (6 bases). Trimming shortened V by 4 bases and J by 3 bases, and 10 bases separated the two germline ends. The CDR3 is made up of 13 amino acids. The germline gives CDR1 LGHDT, CDR2 YNNKEL (reference sequence). The CDR3 DNA is TGTGCCAGCAGCCTCGAGGGGGTCTACGAGCAGTACTTC. Translated, it gives CASSLEGVYEQYF.

The table lists this clonotype with a few counts. The chain joins TRBV29-1 to TRBJ2-1; TRBD1 matches at 9 bases. The CDR3 loop spans 12 amino acids. The germline gives CDR1 SQVTM, CDR2 ANQGSEA. V shed 6 bases, J shed 9 bases, and the junction held 6 bases outside the gene matches. The CDR3 reads CSVLSDRGEQFF. CDR3 bases: TGCAGCGTGCTATCGGACAGGGGTGAGCAGTTCTTC.

This chain links TRBV5-1 with TRBJ1-1, with a tentative D call TRBD1 (6 bases). The length of the CDR3 is 16 residues. Germline CDR1 SGHRS, CDR2 YFSETQ. Trimming stripped 0 bases from V and 1 base from J, with 13 bases between. CDR3 in amino acids: CASSLGGGGANTEAFF. CDR3 DNA: TGCGCCAGCAGCTTGGGTGGCGGGGGCGCGAACACTGAAGCTTTCTTT.

The chain carries TRBV5-6 and TRBJ1-5, with a possible D match to TRBD1 (5 bases). Germline V gives CDR1 SGHDT, CDR2 YYEEEE. This CDR3 is built from 14 residues. The V end was cut by 8 bases, the J end by 2 bases, with 14 bases between. The CDR3 bases are TGTGCCAGTACTTCAGGGAGCGGCAATCAGCCCCAGCATTTT. Its protein product is CASTSGSGNQPQHF.

This clonotype has more than one count but fewer than ten. The chain recombines TRBV12-3 or TRBV12-4 with TRBJ1-6, with 7 bases aligning to TRBD1. The CDR3 has 13 residues. V was clipped by 6 bases and J by 8 bases; unmatched bases: 4. The CDR3 spells CASRAGTDSPLHF. CDR3 bases: TGTGCCAGCAGAGCCGGGACAGATTCACCCCTCCACTTT.

This clonotype has a handful of counts. The CDR3 nucleotides read TGTGCCAGCAGTCTACAGACAGGGAATTCACCCCTCCACTTT. Residues: CASSLQTGNSPLHF. The chain uses TRBV27 and TRBJ1-6; TRBD1 aligns across 7 bases. Trimming took 5 bases from V and 7 from J; bases not matched to a gene: 5. Germline values: CDR1 MNHEY, CDR2 SMNVEV (reference sequence). This CDR3 contains 14 residues.

This clonotype was seen many times. The chain combines TRBV12-3 or TRBV12-4 with TRBJ1-2, with TRBD1 identical over 11 bases. Germline trimming cut 1 base from V and 8 bases from J; bases unmatched to any gene: 3. The CDR3 totals 14 residues. CDR3 amino acids: CASSLEGTGGGYTF. Written as DNA, the CDR3 is TGTGCCAGCAGTTTAGAGGGGACAGGGGGAGGCTACACCTTC.

Turning to this clonotype: One end of the junction does not line up with germline, which may come from a read error. Here the CDR3 DNA reads TGCGCCAGCAGCTTGACTACAGGGAACACTCAGTACTTC. It is translated as CASSLTTGNTQYF. The chain joins TRBV5-1 to TRBJ2-4; perhaps TRBD1 as D (6 bases). The CDR3 covers 13 residues. In germline, CDR1 is SGHRS, CDR2 YFSETQ.

The chain is built from TRBV5-6 and TRBJ2-1, with a tentative D call TRBD2 (7 bases). Germline-derived CDR1 and CDR2 are SGHDT and YYEEEE. This CDR3 is 17 amino acids long. Trimming removed 0 bases at V and 0 bases at J, with 13 bases between. DNA of the CDR3: TGTGCCAGCAGCTTGGCCGCGGGGGCCACCTCCTACAATGAGCAGTTCTTC. Protein product: CASSLAAGATSYNEQFF. Drawing the rest from reference TRBV5-6 and TRBJ2-1, the complete variable domain is DAGVTQSPTHLIKTRGQQVTLRCSPKSGHDTVSWYQQALGQGPQFIFQYYEEEERQRGNFPDRFSGHQFPNYSSELNVNALLLGDSALYLCASSLAAGATSYNEQFFGPGTRLTVL.

This clonotype was counted many times. The J gene is TRBJ1-4, the V gene TRBV7-3; TRBD1 might be the D (6 bases). The CDR3 totals 14 residues. The ends were cut back, 2 bases at V and 8 bases at J, with 12 bases in the middle. Looked up from germline, CDR1 is SGHTA and CDR2 is FQGTGA. CDR3 DNA sequence: TGTGCCAGCAGCTTAGCGTACAGGGACGAAAAACTGTTTTTT. This translates into CASSLAYRDEKLFF.

The J gene is TRBJ2-5, the V gene TRBV4-2; D uncertain. The CDR3 is 16 residues long. Germline-derived CDR1 and CDR2 are LGHNA and YNFKEQ. V dropped 1 base and J dropped 2 bases, with 14 bases sitting between them. In nucleotides, the CDR3 is TGTGCCAGCAGCCAAGGCTTCGTTGGCTTACAAGAGACCCAGTACTTC. Encoded protein: CASSQGFVGLQETQYF.

This CDR3 reads CASSLNLDSYGYTF. Written as DNA, the CDR3 is TGCGCCAGCAGCCTCAACCTGGACAGTTATGGCTACACCTTC. J is TRBJ1-2 and V is TRBV5-1; tentatively, D is TRBD1 (6 bases). The CDR3 loop spans 14 amino acids. V was cut by 4 bases and J by 5 bases, with 15 bases left in between. Per germline, CDR1 SGHRS and CDR2 YFSETQ.

The chain links TRBV6-2 or TRBV6-3 to TRBJ2-7; 11 positions match TRBD2. The J call may be mistaken, given a closer DNA end match to TRBJ2-5. Germline assignment: CDR1 MNHEY and CDR2 SVGEGT. CDR3 length: 14 amino acids. In DNA, the CDR3 is TGTGCCAGCAGACTAGCGGGAGTTAAAGAGACCCAGTACTTC. Protein sequence: CASRLAGVKETQYF.

This clonotype was observed a few times. The chain combines TRBV24-1 with TRBJ2-1; D is unresolved. The CDR3 runs to 13 residues. The V gene's germline CDR1 is KGHDR and CDR2 SFDVKD. Trimming removed 3 bases from V and 7 bases from J, with 9 bases in between. Written as DNA, the CDR3 is TGTGCCACCAGTGATGAGAAACCGAATGAGCAGTTCTTC. This codes for CATSDEKPNEQFF.

This clonotype was seen a few times. This chain links TRBV3-1 with TRBJ1-6, with D maybe TRBD1 (6 bases). Germline-derived CDR1 and CDR2 are LGHDT and YNNKEL (reference sequence). CDR3 size: 15 residues. V lost 0 bases and J lost 9, with 12 bases in between. The CDR3 sequence: CASSQDPQGLSPLHF. CDR3 DNA: TGTGCCAGCAGCCAAGACCCACAGGGCCTTTCACCCCTCCACTTT.

This clonotype turned up a few times. The chain couples TRBV7-6 to TRBJ2-7, with TRBD1 identical over 7 bases. Trimming took 5 bases from V and 3 from J; bases not matched to a gene: 10. The CDR3 has 15 amino acids. Germline V lookup: CDR1 SGHVS, CDR2 FNYEAQ. As DNA, the CDR3 is TGTGCCAGCAGCCTAGGGACAGATCCAAACTACGAGCAGTACTTC. Translated: CASSLGTDPNYEQYF.

The chain uses TRBV12-3 or TRBV12-4 and TRBJ2-1; 15 bases are shared with TRBD2. Trimming removed 5 bases from V and 0 bases from J; junction bases left unmatched: 8. The CDR3 is made up of 19 amino acids. CDR3: CASSPGLAGGRGSYNEQFF. DNA for the CDR3: TGTGCCAGCAGTCCGGGACTAGCGGGGGGCCGGGGCTCCTACAATGAGCAGTTCTTC.

The rearrangement joins TRBV12-3 or TRBV12-4 to TRBJ1-4; tentative D call: TRBD1 (5 bases). Trimming pared 5 bases from V and 8 bases from J, leaving 18 bases between. The length of the CDR3 is 15 residues. The CDR3 coding sequence is TGTGCCAGCAGTACTCGGGACGGGCTAATGGAAAAACTGTTTTTT. This translates into CASSTRDGLMEKLFF.

This clonotype has only a few counts. The chain has TRBV5-5 and TRBJ2-5; D is uncertain. Trimming took off 4 bases at V and 5 bases at J, with 9 bases between the two ends. Germline V lookup: CDR1 SGHKS, CDR2 YYEKEE (reference sequence). The CDR3 has 12 amino acids. The CDR3 reads CASSPSLETQYF. In DNA form, the CDR3 reads TGTGCCAGCAGCCCCTCGTTGGAGACCCAGTACTTC.

This clonotype has just a few counts. The chain employs TRBV24-1 and TRBJ2-7; TRBD2 might be the D (6 bases). Trimming took 6 bases from V and 4 from J, leaving 12 bases between them. Germline loops: CDR1 KGHDR, CDR2 SFDVKD. This CDR3 has 13 amino acids. CDR3 protein: CATSMAGRYEQYF. The DNA for the CDR3 is TGTGCCACCAGTATGGCGGGGCGGTACGAGCAGTACTTC.